This record covers a single T cell receptor (beta chain). Per the study methods: It was from reference gene primer amplification that nucleated cell counts were estimated. Profiled with immunoSEQ multiplex PCR; TCRdb holds only in-frame clones, not every one. That table gives V, J and clone size, and the DNA gave D and trimming. Of 220,000 or so clones in the sample, about nine tenths were seen once. The data belong to a study of blood T cell repertoires in COVID-19. Study in general: Acute-phase and convalescent COVID-19 samples originated in the United States, Italy and Spain.

Germline values: CDR1 SGHDT, CDR2 YYEEEE. This CDR3 has 12 residues. The germline V and J ends were trimmed by 4 bases and 10 bases, with 12 bases remaining between them. Sequenced sample: peripheral blood. The rearrangement links TRBV5-6 to TRBJ2-1, with TRBD1 as a possible D gene (6 bases). The receptor was derived from a man aged 60 to 75 who had recovered from COVID-19. The CDR3 protein is CASSLGTLEQFF. The DNA of the CDR3 is TGTGCCAGCAGCCTGGGGACACTCGAGCAGTTCTTC.